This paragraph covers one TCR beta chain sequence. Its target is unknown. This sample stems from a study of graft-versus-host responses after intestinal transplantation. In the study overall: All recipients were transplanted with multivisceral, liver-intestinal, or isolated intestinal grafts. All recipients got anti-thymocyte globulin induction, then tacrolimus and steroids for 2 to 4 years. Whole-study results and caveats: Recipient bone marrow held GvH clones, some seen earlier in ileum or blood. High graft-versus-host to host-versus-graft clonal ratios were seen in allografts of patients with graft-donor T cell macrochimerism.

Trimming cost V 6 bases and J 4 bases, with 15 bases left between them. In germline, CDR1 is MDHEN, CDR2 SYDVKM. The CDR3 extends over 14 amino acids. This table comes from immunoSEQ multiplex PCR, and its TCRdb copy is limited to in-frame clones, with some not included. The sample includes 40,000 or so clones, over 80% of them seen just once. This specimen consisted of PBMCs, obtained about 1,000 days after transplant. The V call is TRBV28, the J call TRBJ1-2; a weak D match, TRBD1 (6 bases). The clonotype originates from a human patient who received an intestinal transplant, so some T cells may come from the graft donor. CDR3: CASRPRTAIYGYTF. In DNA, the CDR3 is TGTGCCAGCAGACCTAGGACAGCCATCTATGGCTACACCTTC.